This TCR beta chain was captured by sequencing in a study of shared clonotypes between healthy human individuals. Broader study findings: Expectations were that clonotype sharing among donors would be affected by sequencing depth. Memory subsets had estimated richness that was generally smaller than that of naive subsets.

The method was immunoSEQ multiplex PCR; TCRdb's version includes in-frame clones alone and lacks a portion of them. The sample lists approximately 2.5 million clones; 90% to 95% were seen once. A note on this clone: Its matching antigen is unknown.

CDR1 is SNHLY, CDR2 FYNNEI, per germline. This CDR3 region has 14 residues. The V end was cut by 8 bases, the J end by 7 bases, with 18 bases between. The chain carries TRBV2 and TRBJ1-5, with D tentatively TRBD1 (6 bases). This TCR came from a man aged 18 to 29 in good health. Source material: naive CD4+ T cells sorted from blood. Sample subset: CD45RA+ positively selected. Here the CDR3 DNA reads TGTGCCAGCGACCGGGACACAAACGAGCAGCCCCAGCATTTT. Translating gives CASDRDTNEQPQHF.